This TCR beta chain comes out of a study of T cell repertoires in breast cancer. Looking at the study overall: Average yield: roughly 510,000 sequences per sample and 8.5 to 10 reads per input cell.

Germline CDR1 SQVTM, CDR2 ANQGSEA. V dropped 7 bases and J dropped 3 bases, with 15 bases sitting between them. The CDR3 runs 13 residues. During the second nested PCR, blocking oligonucleotides suppressed genes that were not paired. Emulsion RT-PCR used roughly 5,000-250,000 T cells and C-region, Stepout, V-region primers. MiXCR, applied by TCRdb to the emulsion pairing reads, yields one record per CDR3 protein. The sample contains about 40,000 distinct CDR3 sequences, less than 55% of which appear only once. Paired alpha-beta TCRs of CD8+ T cells were analyzed by expanded emulsion RT-PCR. Study conclusions and caveats: Varied nucleotide sequences encoding shared TCRs suggest antigen-driven selection and expansion. Around 20 TCR pairs recurred across seven or more tumors but rarely in control blood.

A single count supports this clonotype. Its specificity is not known. V gene TRBV29-1 combines with J gene TRBJ1-2; TRBD1 might be the D (5 bases). This clonotype was obtained from a pool of human donors with breast cancer or a healthy control (not recorded which). Sequences were obtained from CD8+ T cells. The CDR3 DNA follows: TGCAGCGCCCAGCGGGGAGGGGACTATGGCTACACCTTC. Its protein is CSAQRGGDYGYTF.